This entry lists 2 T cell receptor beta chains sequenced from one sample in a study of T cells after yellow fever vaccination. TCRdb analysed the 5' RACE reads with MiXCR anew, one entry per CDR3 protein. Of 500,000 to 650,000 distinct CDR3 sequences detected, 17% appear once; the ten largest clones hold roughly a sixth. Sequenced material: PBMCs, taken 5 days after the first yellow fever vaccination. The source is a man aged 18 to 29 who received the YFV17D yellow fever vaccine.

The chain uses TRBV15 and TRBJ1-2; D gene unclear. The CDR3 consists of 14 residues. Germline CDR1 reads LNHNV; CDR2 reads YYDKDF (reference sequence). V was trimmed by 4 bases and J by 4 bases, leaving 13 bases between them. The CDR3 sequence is CATSTASAGYGYTF. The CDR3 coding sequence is TGTGCCACCAGCACCGCGTCGGCAGGCTATGGCTACACCTTC.

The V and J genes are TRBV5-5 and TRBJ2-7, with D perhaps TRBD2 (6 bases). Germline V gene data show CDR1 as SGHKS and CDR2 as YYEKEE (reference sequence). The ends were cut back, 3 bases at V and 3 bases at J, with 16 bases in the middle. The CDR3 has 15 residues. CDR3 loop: CASSSGGAGFYEQYF. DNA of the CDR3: TGTGCCAGCAGCTCTGGAGGGGCGGGGTTCTACGAGCAGTACTTC. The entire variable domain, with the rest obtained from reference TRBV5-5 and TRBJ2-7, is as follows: DAGVTQSPTHLIKTRGQQVTLRCSPISGHKSVSWYQQVLGQGPQFIFQYYEKEERGRGNFPDRFSARQFPNYSSELNVNALLLGDSALYLCASSSGGAGFYEQYFGPGTRLTVT.